Listed here is a single TCR beta chain. Its specificity is unknown. This specimen belongs to a study of T cell repertoires in cytomegalovirus infection. The overall study: CMV infection plus the matching HLA type was flagged by public TCR beta signatures.

Trimming took 0 bases from V and 5 from J, leaving 11 bases between them. Germline values: CDR1 SGHKS, CDR2 YYEKEE (reference sequence). The CDR3 is made up of 14 amino acids. TCRdb independently ran MiXCR on the reads; one entry per CDR3 protein. The sample lists 650,000 to 900,000 distinct CDR3 sequences, under 35% occurring once. V gene TRBV5-5 combines with J gene TRBJ2-5; D is unclear. This TCR was sampled from a human donor in good health (CMV status not recorded). Some clones in this sample may be carry-over from other donors' samples. Specimen: cultured CD8+ T cells from PBMCs, collected from culture after CMV antigen stimulation. CDR3 amino acids: CASSLDPLGETQYF. Written as DNA, the CDR3 is TGTGCCAGCAGCTTGGATCCTCTAGGGGAGACCCAGTACTTC.